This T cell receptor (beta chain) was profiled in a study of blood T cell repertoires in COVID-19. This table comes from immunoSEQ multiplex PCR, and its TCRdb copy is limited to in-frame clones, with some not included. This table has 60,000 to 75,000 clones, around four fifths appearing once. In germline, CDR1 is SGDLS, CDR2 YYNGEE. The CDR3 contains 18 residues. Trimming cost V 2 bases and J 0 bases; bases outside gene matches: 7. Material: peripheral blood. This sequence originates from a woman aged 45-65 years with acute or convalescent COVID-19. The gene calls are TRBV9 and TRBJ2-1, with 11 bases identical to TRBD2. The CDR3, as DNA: TGTGCCAGCAGCGTTCAGATAGCGGGGGGGAGCTCCTACAATGAGCAGTTCTTC. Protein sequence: CASSVQIAGGSSYNEQFF.